What follows is one T cell receptor (beta chain) and its context. These data belong to a study of blood T cell repertoires in COVID-19. The study drew participants aged about 18 to 90 years from some 24 US areas. Exposed volunteers were people who met a COVID-19 case within 2 weeks before study entry. In the source study's methods: By means of reference gene primer amplification, nucleated cell counts were estimated. Repertoires were generated with immunoSEQ multiplex PCR, while TCRdb's copy carries only in-frame clones and drops some. That table is the source of V, J and clone size, and D and trimming were worked out from the DNA. The repertoire has around 130,000 clones, approximately 80% of them found once; the top ten carry 1.5% to 2%. The receptor was isolated from a woman under 30 who had been exposed to COVID-19. The sequencing sample was made of PBMCs or T cells enriched from blood (not recorded which).

CDR3 coding DNA: TGTGCCAGCAGCTTACGGGGACTAGCGGGGGTCTACGAGCAGTACTTC. Protein: CASSLRGLAGVYEQYF. The rearrangement links TRBV3-1 (or the pseudogene TRBV3-2) to TRBJ2-7; 14 bases line up with TRBD2. The CDR3 is made up of 16 amino acids. Germline CDR1 and CDR2: LGHDT and YNNKEL (reference sequence). V was pared by 5 bases and J by 3 bases, with 6 bases of the junction left unmatched.